This T cell receptor (beta chain) emerged from a study of cytomegalovirus exposure and HLA in healthy donors. Study information: Ancestry clustering placed 70% to 85% of several hundred genotyped donors in the Caucasian-associated cluster. Findings and caveats of the study: An apparent linkage of common viral pathogens to several of the most significant clusters emerged in a later analysis. The majority of TCR sequences were rare, yet some public TCRs appeared in many donors.

V dropped 1 base and J dropped 0 bases, with 17 bases sitting between them. Germline CDR1 reads SEHNR; CDR2 reads FQNEAQ (reference sequence). The length of the CDR3 is 18 residues. The PCR was carried out with 60 Vbeta primers and 13 Jbeta primers. The data were produced by immunoSEQ multiplex PCR, yet TCRdb's version contains in-frame clones alone and is incomplete. There are 100,000 to 150,000 clones in the sample; about 85% occur only once, and under 2% lies in the top ten. To note about this clone: Its matching antigen is unknown.

The TCR comes from a boy younger than 18 in good health and CMV-seronegative. V is TRBV7-9 and J is TRBJ2-3; D is possibly TRBD2 (6 bases). The sequencing input was PBMCs. In nucleotides, the CDR3 is TGTGCCAGCAGCTTAGGCACGGGTGGGACTGCTAGCACAGATACGCAGTATTTT. It codes for CASSLGTGGTASTDTQYF.